The next 13 T cell receptor beta chains were all read from a single sample in a study of identical twins (dated by TCRdb to the mid-2010s). Libraries were prepared through 5' RACE. Reads for this sample came from an Illumina HiSeq 2000. The public reads were run again by TCRdb, first through fastp at Q25 and then through MiXCR, and only productive beta chains were kept. Every distinct CDR3 protein forms one entry, paired with its most common genes and DNA. For this sample the table gives some 210,000 distinct CDR3 sequences, of which 15% were detected only once. Over 35% of the sample lies in the top ten. These sequences were also reported in another study, on T cells expressing NK-cell markers.

Sequences were obtained from CD8+ T cells sorted from blood. The receptors come from a woman between 18 and 29 years old in good health.

The chain is built from TRBV5-1 and TRBJ1-1; 7 bases fit TRBD1. The CDR3 runs 13 residues. The V gene end was trimmed by 5 bases and the J gene end by 0 bases; junction bases not matched to a gene: 1. The germline CDR1 and CDR2 sequences are SGHRS and YFSETQ. The CDR3 sequence: CASSGTVNTEAFF. The CDR3 DNA is TGCGCCAGCAGTGGGACAGTGAACACTGAAGCTTTCTTT.

This clonotype was seen a few times. Here the CDR3 reads CASSPNPGVNTEAFF. The CDR3 coding sequence is TGTGCCAGCAGTCCAAACCCAGGGGTTAACACTGAAGCTTTCTTT. The chain is built from TRBV6-1 and TRBJ1-1; perhaps TRBD1 as D (6 bases). The CDR3 consists of 15 residues. V shed 5 bases and J shed 2 bases, with 15 bases lying between them. From germline, CDR1 is MNHNS and CDR2 SASEGT.

This clonotype came up a few times. The chain combines TRBV6-1 with TRBJ1-5; 8 bases are shared with TRBD1. Germline-derived CDR1 and CDR2 are MNHNS and SASEGT. V lost 5 bases and J lost 5; bases outside the gene matches: 5. There are 14 residues in the CDR3. CDR3 DNA: TGTGCCAGCAGTCCCGGACAGGGTCATCAGCCCCAGCATTTT. Residues: CASSPGQGHQPQHF.

This clonotype was recorded a few times. For the CDR3, the DNA is TGCGCCAGCAGCCCACTCGGAGTGGCCGCCTACAATGAGCAGTTCTTC. This encodes CASSPLGVAAYNEQFF. This chain joins TRBV4-1 and TRBJ2-1, with D unclear. The germline V and J ends were trimmed by 4 bases and 2 bases, with 15 bases remaining between them. There are 16 residues in the CDR3. From germline, CDR1 is MGHRA and CDR2 YSYEKL.

V is TRBV11-2 and J is TRBJ2-1; possible D gene TRBD1, 6 bases. This CDR3 contains 14 residues. The V end was cut by 5 bases, the J end by 0 bases, with 8 bases between. Germline loops: CDR1 SGHAT, CDR2 FQNNGV. This CDR3 reads CASSRGGSYNEQFF. The CDR3 DNA follows: TGTGCCAGCAGCCGAGGGGGCTCCTACAATGAGCAGTTCTTC.

The J gene is TRBJ1-4, the V gene TRBV6-1, with TRBD1 matching 9 bases. From germline, CDR1 is MNHNS and CDR2 SASEGT. J gave up 7 bases and V 6 bases, and 6 bases lay outside the gene matches. The CDR3 is 14 amino acids. The CDR3: CASRNRGLGEKLFF. CDR3 DNA sequence: TGTGCCAGCAGAAACAGGGGGCTTGGTGAAAAACTGTTTTTT.

This clonotype was seen a handful of times. The chain recombines TRBV7-2 with TRBJ2-7; D possibly corresponds to TRBD2 (5 bases). The CDR3 consists of 12 residues. V lost 5 bases and J lost 6, with 11 bases in between. Germline V gene lookup returns CDR1 SGHTA and CDR2 FQGNSA. CDR3 loop: CASSTPSGEQYF. As DNA, the CDR3 is TGTGCCAGCAGCACCCCCAGCGGCGAGCAGTACTTC.

J is TRBJ2-2 and V is TRBV19; D not resolved. CDR3 length equals 15 residues. CDR1 LNHDA and CDR2 SQIVND come from the germline V gene (reference sequence). Trimming shortened V by 3 bases and J by 2 bases, and 10 bases separated the two germline ends. CDR3 region: CASSIPSTNTGELFF. CDR3 DNA sequence: TGTGCCAGTAGTATTCCGAGCACCAACACCGGGGAGCTGTTTTTT.

This clonotype has just a few counts. The genes are TRBV29-1 and TRBJ2-1; the D gene could be TRBD1 or TRBD2 (6 bases each). There are 13 residues in the CDR3. Germline CDR1 and CDR2: SQVTM and ANQGSEA. The ends were cut back, 8 bases at V and 1 base at J, with 12 bases in the middle. The CDR3 is CSSEGGSYNEQFF. Here the CDR3 DNA reads TGCAGCTCCGAGGGGGGTTCCTACAATGAGCAGTTCTTC.

This clonotype was seen only a few times. A much larger clone lies a single base off, so this may be a read error. The V call is TRBV7-9, the J call TRBJ1-1; D not resolved. This CDR3 has 13 residues. V was shortened by 1 base and J by 1 base, with 4 bases between the two germline ends. Germline V gene lookup returns CDR1 SEHNR and CDR2 FQNEAQ (reference sequence). The CDR3 DNA follows: TGTGCCAGCAGCTTAGTTCAGAACACTGAAGCTTTCTTT. This translates into CASSLVQNTEAFF.

V and J are TRBV25-1 and TRBJ2-7, with a possible D match to TRBD1 (6 bases). V was pared by 2 bases and J by 0 bases, with 8 bases between. The CDR3 is made up of 14 amino acids. Germline V gene lookup returns CDR1 MGHDK and CDR2 SYGVNS. The CDR3 nucleotides read TGTGCCAGCAGTGAACAGGGGATCTCCTACGAGCAGTACTTC. Translation: CASSEQGISYEQYF.

This chain uses TRBV4-2 with TRBJ2-3; TRBD2 agrees at 9 bases. V shed 1 base, J shed 4 bases, and the junction held 12 bases outside the gene matches. This CDR3 comprises 18 residues. CDR1 and CDR2 from the germline V gene are LGHNA and YNFKEQ. The CDR3 DNA follows: TGTGCCAGCAGCCAAGGATCCTACCTAGCGGGGTTCGCAGATACGCAGTATTTT. Encoded protein: CASSQGSYLAGFADTQYF.

This clonotype was recorded a few times. The V gene is TRBV3-1, the J gene TRBJ2-6; 8 positions match TRBD2. Germline CDR1 and CDR2: LGHDT and YNNKEL (reference sequence). The CDR3 is 20 residues long. V shed 2 bases and J 0 bases; nucleotides not matched to a gene: 12. The CDR3 nucleotides read TGTGCCAGCAGCCAATCTATACCGGGACTAGTGGCCTCTGGGGCCAACGTCCTGACTTTC. It is translated as CASSQSIPGLVASGANVLTF. The full variable domain, in which reference TRBV3-1 and TRBJ2-6 provide the parts outside the CDR3, is DTAVSQTPKYLVTQMGNDKSIKCEQNLGHDTMYWYKQDSKKFLKIMFSYNNKELIINETVPNRFSPKSPDKAHLNLHINSLELGDSAVYFCASSQSIPGLVASGANVLTFGAGSRLTVL.